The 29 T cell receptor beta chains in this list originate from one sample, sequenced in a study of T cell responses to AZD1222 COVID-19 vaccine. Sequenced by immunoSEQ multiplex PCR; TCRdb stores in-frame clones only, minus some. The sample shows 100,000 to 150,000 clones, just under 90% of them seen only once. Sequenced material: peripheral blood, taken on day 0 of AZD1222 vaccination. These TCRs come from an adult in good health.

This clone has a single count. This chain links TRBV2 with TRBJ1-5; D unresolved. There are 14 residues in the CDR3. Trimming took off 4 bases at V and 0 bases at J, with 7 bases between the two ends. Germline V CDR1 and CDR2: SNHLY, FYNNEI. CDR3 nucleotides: TGTGCCAGCAGTGGGATGAATAGCAATCAGCCCCAGCATTTT. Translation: CASSGMNSNQPQHF.

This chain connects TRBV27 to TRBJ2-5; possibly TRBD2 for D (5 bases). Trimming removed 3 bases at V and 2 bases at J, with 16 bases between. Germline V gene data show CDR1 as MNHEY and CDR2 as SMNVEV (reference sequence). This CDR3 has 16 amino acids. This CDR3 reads CASSLSRGRPQETQYF. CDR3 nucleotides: TGTGCCAGCAGTTTGTCACGAGGGCGCCCACAAGAGACCCAGTACTTC.

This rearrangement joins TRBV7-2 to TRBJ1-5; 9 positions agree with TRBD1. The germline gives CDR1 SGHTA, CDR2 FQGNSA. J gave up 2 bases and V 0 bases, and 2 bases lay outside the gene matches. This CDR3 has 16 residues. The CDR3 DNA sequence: TGTGCCAGCAGCTTAGCTTGGACAGGGGGCAATCAGCCCCAGCATTTT. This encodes CASSLAWTGGNQPQHF.

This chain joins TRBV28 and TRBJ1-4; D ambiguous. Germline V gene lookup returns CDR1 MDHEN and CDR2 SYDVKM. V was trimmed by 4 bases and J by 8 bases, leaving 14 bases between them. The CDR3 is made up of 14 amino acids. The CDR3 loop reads CASSYPGGGEKLFF. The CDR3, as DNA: TGTGCCAGCAGTTACCCGGGTGGTGGCGAAAAACTGTTTTTT.

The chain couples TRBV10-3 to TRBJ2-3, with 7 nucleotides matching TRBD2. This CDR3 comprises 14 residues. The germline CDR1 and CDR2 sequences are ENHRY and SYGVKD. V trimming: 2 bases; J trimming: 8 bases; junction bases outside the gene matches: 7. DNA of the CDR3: TGTGCCATCAGTGAGCCCGGACTAGTGGTTACGCAGTATTTT. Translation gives CAISEPGLVVTQYF.

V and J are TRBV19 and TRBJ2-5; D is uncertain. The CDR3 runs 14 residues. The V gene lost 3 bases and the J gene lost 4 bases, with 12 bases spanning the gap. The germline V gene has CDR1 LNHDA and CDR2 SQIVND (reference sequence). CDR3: CASSISSGLETQYF. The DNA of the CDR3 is TGTGCCAGTAGTATTTCCTCGGGCCTAGAGACCCAGTACTTC.

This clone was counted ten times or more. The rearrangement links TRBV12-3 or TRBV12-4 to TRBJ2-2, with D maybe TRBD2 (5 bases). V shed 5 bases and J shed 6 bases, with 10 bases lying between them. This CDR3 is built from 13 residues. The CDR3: CASSGTSPGELFF. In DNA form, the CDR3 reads TGTGCCAGCAGTGGAACTAGTCCCGGGGAGCTGTTTTTT.

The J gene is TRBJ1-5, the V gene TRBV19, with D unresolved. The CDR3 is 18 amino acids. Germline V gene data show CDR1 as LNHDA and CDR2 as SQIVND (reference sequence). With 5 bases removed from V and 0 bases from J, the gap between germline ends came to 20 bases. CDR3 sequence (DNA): TGTGCCAGTAGTCTAATTGGGGTCCGGCGGCTTAGCAATCAGCCCCAGCATTTT. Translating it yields CASSLIGVRRLSNQPQHF.

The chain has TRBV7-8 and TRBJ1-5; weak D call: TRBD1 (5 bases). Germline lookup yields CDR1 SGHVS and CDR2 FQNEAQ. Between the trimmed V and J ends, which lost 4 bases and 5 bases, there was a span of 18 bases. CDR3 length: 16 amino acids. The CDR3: CASSSYRGSKDQPQHF. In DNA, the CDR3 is TGTGCCAGCAGCTCATATAGGGGTTCTAAGGATCAGCCCCAGCATTTT.

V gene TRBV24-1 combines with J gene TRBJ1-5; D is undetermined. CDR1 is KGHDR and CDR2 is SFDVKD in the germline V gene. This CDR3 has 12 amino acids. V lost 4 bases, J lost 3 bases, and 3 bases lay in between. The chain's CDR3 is CATSETNQPQHF. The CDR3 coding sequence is TGTGCCACCAGTGAAACCAATCAGCCCCAGCATTTT.

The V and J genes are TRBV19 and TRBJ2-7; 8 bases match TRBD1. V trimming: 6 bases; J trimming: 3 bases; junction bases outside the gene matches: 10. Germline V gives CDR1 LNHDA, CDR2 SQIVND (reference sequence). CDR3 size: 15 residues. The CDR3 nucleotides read TGTGCCAGTAGCCCACGGACAGGGACGAACTACGAGCAGTACTTC. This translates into CASSPRTGTNYEQYF.

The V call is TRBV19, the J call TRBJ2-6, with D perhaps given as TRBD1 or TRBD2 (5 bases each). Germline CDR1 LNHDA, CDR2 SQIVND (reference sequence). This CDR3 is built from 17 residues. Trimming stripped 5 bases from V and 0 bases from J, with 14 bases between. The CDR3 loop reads CASSPSGGFSGANVLTF. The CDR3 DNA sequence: TGTGCCAGTAGTCCAAGTGGGGGATTCTCTGGGGCCAACGTCCTGACTTTC.

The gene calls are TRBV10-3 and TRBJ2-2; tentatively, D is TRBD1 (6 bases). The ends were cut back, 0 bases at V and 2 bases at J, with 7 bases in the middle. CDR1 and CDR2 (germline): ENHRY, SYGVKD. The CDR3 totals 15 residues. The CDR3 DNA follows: TGTGCCATCAGTGAGTCACAGGGAAACACCGGGGAGCTGTTTTTT. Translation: CAISESQGNTGELFF.

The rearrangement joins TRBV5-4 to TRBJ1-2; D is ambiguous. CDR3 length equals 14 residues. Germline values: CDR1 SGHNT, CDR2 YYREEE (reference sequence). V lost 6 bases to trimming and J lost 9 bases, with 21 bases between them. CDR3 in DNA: TGTGCCAGCACCGGCCCTCCCGGGGATACACGCTACACCTTC. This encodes CASTGPPGDTRYTF.

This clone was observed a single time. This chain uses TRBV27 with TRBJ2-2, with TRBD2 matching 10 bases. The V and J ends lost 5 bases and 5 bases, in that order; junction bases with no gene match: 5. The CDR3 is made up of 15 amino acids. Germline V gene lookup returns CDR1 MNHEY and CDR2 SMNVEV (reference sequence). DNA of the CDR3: TGTGCCAGCAGTCCTCTAGCGGGGGTAACCGGGGAGCTGTTTTTT. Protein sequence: CASSPLAGVTGELFF.

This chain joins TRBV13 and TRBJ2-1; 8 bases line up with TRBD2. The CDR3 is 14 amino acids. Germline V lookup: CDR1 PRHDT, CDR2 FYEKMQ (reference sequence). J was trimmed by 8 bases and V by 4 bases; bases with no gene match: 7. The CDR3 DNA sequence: TGTGCCAGCAGCTCGGGACTAGGGCGCCATGAGCAGTTCTTC. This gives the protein CASSSGLGRHEQFF.

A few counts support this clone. This chain's CDR3 is CASSFSSGGETQYF. The CDR3, as DNA: TGTGCCAGCAGCTTTTCTAGCGGGGGCGAGACCCAGTACTTC. V and J are TRBV7-2 and TRBJ2-5; 10 bases agree with TRBD2. The V segment lost 3 bases and the J segment 5 bases; nucleotides outside the gene matches: 3. CDR1 SGHTA and CDR2 FQGNSA come from the germline V gene. The CDR3 covers 14 residues.

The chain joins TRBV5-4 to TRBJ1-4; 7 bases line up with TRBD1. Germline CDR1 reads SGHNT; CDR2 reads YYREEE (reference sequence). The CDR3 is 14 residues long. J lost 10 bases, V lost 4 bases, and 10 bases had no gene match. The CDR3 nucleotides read TGTGCCAGCAGCCAGACCGACAGGGACGGAAAACTGTTTTTT. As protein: CASSQTDRDGKLFF. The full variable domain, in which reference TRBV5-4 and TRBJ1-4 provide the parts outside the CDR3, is ETGVTQSPTHLIKTRGQQVTLRCSSQSGHNTVSWYQQALGQGPQFIFQYYREEENGRGNFPPRFSGLQFPNYSSELNVNALELDDSALYLCASSQTDRDGKLFFGSGTQLSVL.

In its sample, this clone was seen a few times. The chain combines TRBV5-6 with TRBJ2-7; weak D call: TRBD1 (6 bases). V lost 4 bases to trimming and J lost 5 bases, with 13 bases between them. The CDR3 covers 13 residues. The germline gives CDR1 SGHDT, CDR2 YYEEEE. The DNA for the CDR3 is TGTGCCAGCAGCCGTCAGGGGTTCGACGAGCAGTACTTC. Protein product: CASSRQGFDEQYF.

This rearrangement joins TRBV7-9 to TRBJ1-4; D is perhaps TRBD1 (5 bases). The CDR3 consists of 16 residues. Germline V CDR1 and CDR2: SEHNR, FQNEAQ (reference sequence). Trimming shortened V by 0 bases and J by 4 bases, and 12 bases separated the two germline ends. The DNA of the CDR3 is TGTGCCAGCAGCTTAGCGTATAGGGGCAATAATGAAAAACTGTTTTTT. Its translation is CASSLAYRGNNEKLFF.

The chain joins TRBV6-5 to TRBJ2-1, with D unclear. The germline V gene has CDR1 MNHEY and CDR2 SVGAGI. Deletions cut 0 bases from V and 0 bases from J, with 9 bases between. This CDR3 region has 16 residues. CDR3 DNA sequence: TGTGCCAGCAGTTACTCGTTCACAGTCTCCTACAATGAGCAGTTCTTC. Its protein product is CASSYSFTVSYNEQFF.

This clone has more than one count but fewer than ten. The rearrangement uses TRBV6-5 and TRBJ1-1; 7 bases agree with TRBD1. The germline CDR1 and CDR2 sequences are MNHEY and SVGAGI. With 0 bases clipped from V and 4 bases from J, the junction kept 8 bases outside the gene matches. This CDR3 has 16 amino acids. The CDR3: CASSYSLTGKGTEAFF. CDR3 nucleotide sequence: TGTGCCAGCAGTTACTCCCTGACAGGGAAGGGCACTGAAGCTTTCTTT.

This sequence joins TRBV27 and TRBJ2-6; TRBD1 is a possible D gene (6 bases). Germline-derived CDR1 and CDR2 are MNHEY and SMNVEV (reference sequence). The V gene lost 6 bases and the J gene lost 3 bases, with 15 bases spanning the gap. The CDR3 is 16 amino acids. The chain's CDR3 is CASRNIQGSGANVLTF. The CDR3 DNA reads TGTGCCAGCAGAAATATACAGGGTAGTGGGGCCAACGTCCTGACTTTC.

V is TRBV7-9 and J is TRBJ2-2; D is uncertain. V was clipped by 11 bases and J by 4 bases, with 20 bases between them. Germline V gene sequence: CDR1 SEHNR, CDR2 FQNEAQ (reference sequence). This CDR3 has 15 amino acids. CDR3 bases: TGTGCCCCGGAAAGGGTCGGACCGATCACCGGGGAGCTGTTTTTT. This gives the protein CAPERVGPITGELFF. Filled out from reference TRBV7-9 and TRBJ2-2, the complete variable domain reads DTGVSQNPRHKITKRGQNVTFRCDPISEHNRLYWYRQTLGQGPEFLTYFQNEAQLEKSRLLSDRFSAERPKGSFSTLEIQRTEQGDSAMYLCAPERVGPITGELFFGEGSRLTVL.

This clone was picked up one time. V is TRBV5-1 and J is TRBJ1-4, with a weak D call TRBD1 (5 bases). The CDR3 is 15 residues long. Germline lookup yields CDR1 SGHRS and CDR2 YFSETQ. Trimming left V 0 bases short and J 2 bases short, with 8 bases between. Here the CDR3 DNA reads TGCGCCAGCAGCTTGGGGGGGAGCACTAATGAAAAACTGTTTTTT. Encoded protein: CASSLGGSTNEKLFF.

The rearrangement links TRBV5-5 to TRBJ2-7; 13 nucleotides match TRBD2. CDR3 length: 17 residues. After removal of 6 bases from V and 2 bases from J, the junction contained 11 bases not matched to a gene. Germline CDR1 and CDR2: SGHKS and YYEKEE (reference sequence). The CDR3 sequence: CASTPEGLAGVPYEQYF. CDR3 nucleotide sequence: TGTGCCAGCACCCCTGAAGGACTAGCGGGAGTCCCCTACGAGCAGTACTTC.

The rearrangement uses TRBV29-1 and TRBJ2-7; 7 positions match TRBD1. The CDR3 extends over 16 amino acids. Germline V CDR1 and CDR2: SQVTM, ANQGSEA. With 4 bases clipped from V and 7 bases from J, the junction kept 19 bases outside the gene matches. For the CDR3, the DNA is TGCAGCGTTGTGGGTGGAACGGACAGGACTTCTACAGAGCAGTACTTC. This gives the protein CSVVGGTDRTSTEQYF.

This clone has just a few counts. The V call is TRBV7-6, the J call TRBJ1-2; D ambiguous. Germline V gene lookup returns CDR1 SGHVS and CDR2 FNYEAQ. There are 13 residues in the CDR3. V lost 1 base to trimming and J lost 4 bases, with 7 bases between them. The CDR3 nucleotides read TGTGCCAGCAGCTTAGGGGAGAGCTATGGCTACACCTTC. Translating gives CASSLGESYGYTF. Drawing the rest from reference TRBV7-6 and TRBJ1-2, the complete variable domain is GAGVSQSPRYKVTKRGQDVALRCDPISGHVSLYWYRQALGQGPEFLTYFNYEAQQDKSGLPNDRFSAERPEGSISTLTIQRTEQRDSAMYRCASSLGESYGYTFGSGTRLTVV.

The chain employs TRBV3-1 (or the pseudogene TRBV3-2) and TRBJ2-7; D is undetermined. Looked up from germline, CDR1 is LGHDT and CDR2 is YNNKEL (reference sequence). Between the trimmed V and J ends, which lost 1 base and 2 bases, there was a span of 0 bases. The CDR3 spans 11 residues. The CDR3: CASSQAYEQYF. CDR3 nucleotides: TGTGCCAGCAGCCAAGCCTACGAGCAGTACTTC.